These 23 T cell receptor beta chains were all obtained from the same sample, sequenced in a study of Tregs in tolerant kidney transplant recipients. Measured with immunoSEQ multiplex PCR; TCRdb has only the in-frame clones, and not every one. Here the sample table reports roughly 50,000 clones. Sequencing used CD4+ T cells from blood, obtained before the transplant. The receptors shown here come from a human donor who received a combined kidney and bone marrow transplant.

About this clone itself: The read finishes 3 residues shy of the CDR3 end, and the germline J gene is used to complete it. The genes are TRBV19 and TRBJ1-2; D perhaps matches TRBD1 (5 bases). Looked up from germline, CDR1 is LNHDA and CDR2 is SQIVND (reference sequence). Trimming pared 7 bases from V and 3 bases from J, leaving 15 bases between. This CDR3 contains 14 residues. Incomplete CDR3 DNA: TGTGCCAGTACCACTGGTGAGGGGTACTATGGC. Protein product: CASTTGEGYYG. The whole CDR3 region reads CASTTGEGYYGYTF. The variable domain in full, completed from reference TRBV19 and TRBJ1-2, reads DGGITQSPKYLFRKEGQNVTLSCEQNLNHDAMYWYRQDPGQGLRLIYYSQIVNDFQKGDIAEGYSVSREKKESFPLTVTSAQKNPTAFYLCASTTGEGYYGYTFGSGTRLTVV.

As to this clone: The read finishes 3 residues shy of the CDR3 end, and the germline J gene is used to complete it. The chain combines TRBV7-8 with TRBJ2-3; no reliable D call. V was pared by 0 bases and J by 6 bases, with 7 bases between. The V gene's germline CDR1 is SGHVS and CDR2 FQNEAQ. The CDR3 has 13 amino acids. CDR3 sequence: CASSLALLDTQYF. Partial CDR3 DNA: TGTGCCAGCAGCTTAGCTTTATTGGATACG.

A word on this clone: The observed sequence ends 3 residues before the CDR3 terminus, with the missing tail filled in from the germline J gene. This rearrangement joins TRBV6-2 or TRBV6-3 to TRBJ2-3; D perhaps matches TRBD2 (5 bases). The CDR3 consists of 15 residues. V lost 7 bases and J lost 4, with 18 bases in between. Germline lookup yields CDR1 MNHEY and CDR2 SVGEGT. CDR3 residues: CASTSLGDRADTQYF. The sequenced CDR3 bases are TGTGCCAGCACCTCCCTCGGGGATCGGGCAGATACG.

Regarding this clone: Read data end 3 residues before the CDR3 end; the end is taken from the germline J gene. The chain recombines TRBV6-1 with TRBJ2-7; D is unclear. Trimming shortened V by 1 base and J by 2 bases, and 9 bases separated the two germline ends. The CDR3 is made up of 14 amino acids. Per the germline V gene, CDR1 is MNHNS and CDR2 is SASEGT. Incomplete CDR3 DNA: TGTGCCAGCAGTGAAGGCCCCACAGCCTACGAG. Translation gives CASSEGPTAYE. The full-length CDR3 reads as CASSEGPTAYEQYF.

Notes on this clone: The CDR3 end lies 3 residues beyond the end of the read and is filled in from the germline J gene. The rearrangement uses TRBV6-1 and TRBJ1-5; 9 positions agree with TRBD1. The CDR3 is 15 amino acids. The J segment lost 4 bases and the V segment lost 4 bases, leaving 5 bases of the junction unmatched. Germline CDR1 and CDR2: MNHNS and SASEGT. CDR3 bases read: TGTGCCAGCAGTGGCGGGACAGGGATTAATCAGCCC. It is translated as CASSGGTGINQP. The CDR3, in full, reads CASSGGTGINQPQHF.

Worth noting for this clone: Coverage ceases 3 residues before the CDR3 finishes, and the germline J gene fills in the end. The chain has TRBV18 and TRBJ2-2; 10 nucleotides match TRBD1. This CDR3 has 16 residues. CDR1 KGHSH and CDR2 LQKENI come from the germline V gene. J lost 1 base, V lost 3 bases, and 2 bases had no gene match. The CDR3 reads CASSPDRGENTGELFF. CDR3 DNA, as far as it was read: TGTGCCAGCTCACCGGACAGGGGGGAGAACACCGGGGAG.

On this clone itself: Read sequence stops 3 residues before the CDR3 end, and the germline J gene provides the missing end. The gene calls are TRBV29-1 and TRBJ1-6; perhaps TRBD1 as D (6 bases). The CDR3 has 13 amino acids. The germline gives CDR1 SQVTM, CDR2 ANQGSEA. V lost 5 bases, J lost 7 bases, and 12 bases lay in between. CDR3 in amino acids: CSVRTATNSPLHF. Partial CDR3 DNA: TGCAGCGTTAGGACAGCCACAAATTCACCC.

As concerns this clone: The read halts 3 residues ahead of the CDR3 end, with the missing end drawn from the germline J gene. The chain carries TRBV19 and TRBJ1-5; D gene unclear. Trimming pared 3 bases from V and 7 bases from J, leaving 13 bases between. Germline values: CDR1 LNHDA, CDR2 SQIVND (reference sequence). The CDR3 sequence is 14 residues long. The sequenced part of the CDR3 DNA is TGTGCCAGTAGTATTGGAGCAGGCGGGCAGCCC. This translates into CASSIGAGGQP. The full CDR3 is CASSIGAGGQPQHF.

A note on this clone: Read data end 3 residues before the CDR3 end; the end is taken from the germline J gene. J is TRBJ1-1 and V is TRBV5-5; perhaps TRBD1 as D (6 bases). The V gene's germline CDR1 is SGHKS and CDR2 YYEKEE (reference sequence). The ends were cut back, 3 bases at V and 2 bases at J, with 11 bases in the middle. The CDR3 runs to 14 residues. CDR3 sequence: CASSSGHLNTEAFF. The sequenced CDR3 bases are TGTGCCAGCAGCTCGGGACACTTAAACACTGAA.

CDR3 DNA (partial): TGTGCCAGCTCACCACCGGAGGGTTACGGCACAGATACG. This translates into CASSPPEGYGTDT. The entire CDR3 reads CASSPPEGYGTDTQYF. V and J are TRBV18 and TRBJ2-3, with D maybe TRBD2 (6 bases). The read halts 3 residues ahead of the CDR3 end, with the missing end drawn from the germline J gene. V was clipped by 0 bases and J by 1 base, with 11 bases between them. Germline V gives CDR1 KGHSH, CDR2 LQKENI. CDR3 length equals 16 residues.

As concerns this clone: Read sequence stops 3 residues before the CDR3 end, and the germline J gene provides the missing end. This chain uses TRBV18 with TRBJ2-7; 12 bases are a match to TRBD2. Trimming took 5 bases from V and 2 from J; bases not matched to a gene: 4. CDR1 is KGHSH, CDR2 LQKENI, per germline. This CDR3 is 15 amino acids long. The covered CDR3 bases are TGTGCCAGCTCAGCCGGACTAGCGGGGCCCTACGAG. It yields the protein CASSAGLAGPYE. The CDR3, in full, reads CASSAGLAGPYEQYF.

The sequenced part of the CDR3 DNA is TGCGCCAGCAGTCAAGTGGAGGGGAGGCGCACAGATACG. Amino acids: CASSQVEGRRTDT. The CDR3, in full, reads CASSQVEGRRTDTQYF. The rearrangement joins TRBV23-1 to TRBJ2-3, with D possibly being TRBD2 (6 bases). Read coverage stops 3 residues before the CDR3 terminus; the germline J gene supplies the remainder. TRBV23-1 qualifies as an ORF whose function is uncertain. V shed 2 bases and J shed 1 base, with 13 bases lying between them. The CDR3 is 16 residues long.

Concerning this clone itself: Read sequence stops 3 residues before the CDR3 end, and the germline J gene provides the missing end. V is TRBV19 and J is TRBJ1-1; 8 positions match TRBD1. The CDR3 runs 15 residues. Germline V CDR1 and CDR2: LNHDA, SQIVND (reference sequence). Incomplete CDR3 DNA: TGTGCCAGTAGTATTAAATTCGACAGGGGAAATTTG. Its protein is CASSIKFDRGNL. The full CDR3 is CASSIKFDRGNLAFF.

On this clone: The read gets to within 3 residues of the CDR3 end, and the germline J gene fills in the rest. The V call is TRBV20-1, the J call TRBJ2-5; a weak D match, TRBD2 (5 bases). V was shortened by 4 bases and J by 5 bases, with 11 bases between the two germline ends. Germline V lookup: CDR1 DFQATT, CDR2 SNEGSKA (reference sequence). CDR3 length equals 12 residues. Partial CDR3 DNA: TGCAGTGCTATGAGGTCGGGGGAGACC. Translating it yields CSAMRSGET. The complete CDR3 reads CSAMRSGETQYF.

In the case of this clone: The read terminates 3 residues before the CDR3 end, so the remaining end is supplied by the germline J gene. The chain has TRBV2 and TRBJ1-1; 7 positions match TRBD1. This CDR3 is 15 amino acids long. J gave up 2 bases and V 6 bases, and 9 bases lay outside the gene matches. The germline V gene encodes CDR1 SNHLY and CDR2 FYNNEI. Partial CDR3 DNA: TGTGCCAGCAGCGGAACAGGGGCACAAAACACTGAA. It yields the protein CASSGTGAQNTE. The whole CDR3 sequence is CASSGTGAQNTEAFF.

The CDR3 loop reads CSAIQGHTGELFF. The part of the CDR3 DNA that was read is TGCAGTGCTATACAGGGGCACACCGGGGAG. The rearrangement uses TRBV20-1 and TRBJ2-2; TRBD1 matches 7 bases. Coverage ceases 3 residues before the CDR3 finishes, and the germline J gene fills in the end. This CDR3 comprises 13 residues. Germline V CDR1 and CDR2: DFQATT, SNEGSKA (reference sequence). V dropped 4 bases and J dropped 3; count of bases not matched to a gene: 2.

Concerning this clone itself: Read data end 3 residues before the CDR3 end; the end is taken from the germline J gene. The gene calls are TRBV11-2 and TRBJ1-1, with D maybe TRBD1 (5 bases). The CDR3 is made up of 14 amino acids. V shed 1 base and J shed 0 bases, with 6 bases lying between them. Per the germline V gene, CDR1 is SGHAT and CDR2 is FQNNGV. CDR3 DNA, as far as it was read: TGTGCCAGCAGCTTAGGGGGGGTGAACACTGAA. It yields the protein CASSLGGVNTE. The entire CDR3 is CASSLGGVNTEAFF.

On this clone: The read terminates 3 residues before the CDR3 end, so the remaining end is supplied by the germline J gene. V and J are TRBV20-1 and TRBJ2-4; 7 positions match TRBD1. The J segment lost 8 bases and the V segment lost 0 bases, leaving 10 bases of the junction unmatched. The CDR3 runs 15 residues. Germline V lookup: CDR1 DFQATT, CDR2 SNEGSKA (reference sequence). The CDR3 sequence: CSARDSRGGLHIQYF. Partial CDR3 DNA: TGCAGTGCTAGAGACTCCAGAGGGGGCCTACACATT.

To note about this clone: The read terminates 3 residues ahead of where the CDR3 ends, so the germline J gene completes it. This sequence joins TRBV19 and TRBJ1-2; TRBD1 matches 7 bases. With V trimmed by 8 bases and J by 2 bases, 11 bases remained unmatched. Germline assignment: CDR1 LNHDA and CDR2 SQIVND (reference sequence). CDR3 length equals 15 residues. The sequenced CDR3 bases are TGTGCCAGTGAGCTTACCGCGGGACAGAACTATGGC. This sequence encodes CASELTAGQNYG. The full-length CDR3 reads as CASELTAGQNYGYTF.

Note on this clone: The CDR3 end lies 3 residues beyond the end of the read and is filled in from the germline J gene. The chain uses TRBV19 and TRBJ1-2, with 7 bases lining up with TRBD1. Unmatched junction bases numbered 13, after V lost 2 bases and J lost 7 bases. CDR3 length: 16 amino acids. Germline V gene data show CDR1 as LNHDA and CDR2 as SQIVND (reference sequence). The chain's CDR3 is CASSISGTDIQGGYTF. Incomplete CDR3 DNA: TGTGCCAGTAGTATAAGTGGGACAGACATCCAAGGTGGC.

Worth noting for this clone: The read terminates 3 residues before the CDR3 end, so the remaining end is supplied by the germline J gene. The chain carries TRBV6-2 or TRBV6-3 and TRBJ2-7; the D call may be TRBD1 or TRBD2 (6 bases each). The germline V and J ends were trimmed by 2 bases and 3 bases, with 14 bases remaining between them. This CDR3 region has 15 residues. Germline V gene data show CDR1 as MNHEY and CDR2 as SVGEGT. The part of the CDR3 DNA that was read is TGTGCCAGCAGTTACAGGGGGAGGTCCCACTACGAG. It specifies CASSYRGRSHYE. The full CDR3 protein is CASSYRGRSHYEQYF.

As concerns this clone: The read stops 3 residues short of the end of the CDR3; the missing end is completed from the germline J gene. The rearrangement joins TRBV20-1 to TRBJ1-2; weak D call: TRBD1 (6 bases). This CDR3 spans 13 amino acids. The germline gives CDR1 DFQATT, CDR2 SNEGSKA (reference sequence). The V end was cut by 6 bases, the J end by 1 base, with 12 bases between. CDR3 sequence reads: CSAMDSNNYGYTF. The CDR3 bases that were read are TGCAGTGCAATGGACAGCAATAACTATGGC.

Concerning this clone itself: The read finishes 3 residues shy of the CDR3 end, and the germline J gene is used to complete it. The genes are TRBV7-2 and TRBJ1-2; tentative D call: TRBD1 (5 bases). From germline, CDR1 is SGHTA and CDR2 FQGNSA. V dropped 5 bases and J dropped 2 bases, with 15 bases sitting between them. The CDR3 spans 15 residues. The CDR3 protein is CASSATGGGNYGYTF. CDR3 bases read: TGTGCCAGCAGCGCCACTGGGGGGGGGAACTATGGC.